These 19 T cell receptor beta chains came from one sample sequenced in a study of T cells in Graves' hyperthyroidism and ophthalmopathy (dated by TCRdb to about 2019). The protocol used for the library was multiplex PCR. TCRdb names Illumina HiSeq 2000 as the instrument used. The TCR beta CDR3 regions were amplified from the RNA transcripts. The first round of RT-PCR for the TCR CDR3 was performed with the HTBI primer set and the Qiagen OneStep RT-PCR kit. The public reads were run again by TCRdb, first through fastp at Q25 and then through MiXCR, and only productive beta chains were kept. Each record represents a unique CDR3 protein, reported with the most common genes and DNA among its rows. The sample yields some 300,000 distinct CDR3 sequences; roughly 13% were counted once. The ten largest clones add up to 7% to 9% of the sample. Sequencing was carried out using blood. The receptors originated from a woman in her forties with Graves' hyperthyroidism.

For this clonotype: Relative to the germline gene, one junction end is altered; a read error may explain this. The J gene is TRBJ2-1, the V gene TRBV10-3; D is perhaps TRBD2 (6 bases). Germline V gene sequence: CDR1 ENHRY, CDR2 SYGVKD. The CDR3 is 14 residues long. This CDR3 reads CASSDGSHYNEQFF. The CDR3 region has the DNA TGTGCCAGCAGTGACGGGAGCCACTACAATGAGCAGTTCTTC.

At least ten counts were recorded for this clonotype. This chain joins TRBV20-1 and TRBJ2-1, with 10 bases aligning to TRBD2. Germline V lookup: CDR1 DFQATT, CDR2 SNEGSKA (reference sequence). The length of the CDR3 is 15 residues. V was pared by 3 bases and J by 3 bases, with 5 bases of the junction left unmatched. CDR3 residues: CSARAGTSDYNEQFF. In DNA, the CDR3 is TGCAGTGCTAGGGCCGGGACTAGCGACTACAATGAGCAGTTCTTC.

This clonotype was observed many times. The rearrangement joins TRBV5-1 to TRBJ1-1, with 9 bases that match TRBD1. Trimming cost V 3 bases and J 3 bases; bases outside gene matches: 6. The CDR3 length is 15 residues. Looked up from germline, CDR1 is SGHRS and CDR2 is YFSETQ. CDR3 coding DNA: TGCGCCAGCAGCTCGGGACAGGGTGTTTACACTGAAGCTTTCTTT. Its translation: CASSSGQGVYTEAFF.

This clonotype has at least ten counts. V and J are TRBV7-3 and TRBJ1-2; D ambiguous. Per the germline V gene, CDR1 is SGHTA and CDR2 is FQGTGA. The germline V and J ends were trimmed by 2 bases and 8 bases, with 12 bases remaining between them. The CDR3 has 13 residues. CDR3 DNA sequence: TGTGCCAGCAGCTTACTCCCGGGCGAGGGCTACACCTTC. This translates into CASSLLPGEGYTF.

This clonotype was counted ten times or more. V and J are TRBV6-1 and TRBJ1-3, with 8 nucleotides matching TRBD1. The V segment lost 10 bases and the J segment 3 bases; nucleotides outside the gene matches: 2. CDR3 length equals 12 residues. Per the germline V gene, CDR1 is MNHNS and CDR2 is SASEGT. CDR3 amino acids: CATGTGGNTIYF. For the CDR3, the DNA is TGTGCCACCGGGACAGGTGGAAACACCATATATTTT.

This clonotype turned up a few times. J is TRBJ2-7 and V is TRBV6-1, with 8 nucleotides matching TRBD1. J gave up 0 bases and V 6 bases, and 10 bases lay outside the gene matches. The CDR3 is made up of 16 amino acids. The germline gives CDR1 MNHNS, CDR2 SASEGT. The CDR3 sequence: CASRPGTGVSSYEQYF. The CDR3 DNA reads as TGTGCCAGCAGACCCGGGACAGGTGTTAGCTCCTACGAGCAGTACTTC.

This clonotype showed up just a few times. This rearrangement joins TRBV14 to TRBJ2-1; D is unclear. The germline V gene encodes CDR1 SGHDN and CDR2 FVKESK. V was trimmed by 4 bases and J by 6 bases, leaving 13 bases between them. The CDR3 totals 14 residues. CDR3 DNA: TGTGCCAGCAGCCCCGCCCTAAGGGTCAATGAGCAGTTCTTC. Amino acids: CASSPALRVNEQFF.

This clonotype was observed at least ten times. The chain employs TRBV28 and TRBJ1-2; 8 bases agree with TRBD1. The V gene end was trimmed by 5 bases and the J gene end by 12 bases; junction bases not matched to a gene: 14. In germline, CDR1 is MDHEN, CDR2 SYDVKM. This CDR3 has 14 residues. CDR3 sequence reads: CASSTRDRRGFHTF. CDR3 coding DNA: TGTGCCAGCAGTACGCGGGACAGGCGGGGCTTTCACACCTTC.

This clonotype has ten or more counts. This rearrangement joins TRBV28 to TRBJ1-1; D gene unclear. V lost 5 bases to trimming and J lost 6 bases, with 19 bases between them. This CDR3 has 15 residues. CDR1 and CDR2 from the germline V gene are MDHEN and SYDVKM. CDR3 sequence: CASSPVRLRRPEAFF. CDR3 in DNA: TGTGCCAGCAGTCCGGTTAGGTTGAGGCGGCCTGAAGCTTTCTTT.

This clonotype was detected only a few times. The chain uses TRBV7-6 and TRBJ2-3, with D unresolved. CDR1 is SGHVS, CDR2 FNYEAQ, per germline. The CDR3 covers 14 residues. Trimming pared 5 bases from V and 0 bases from J, leaving 9 bases between. The CDR3 loop reads CASSVTLSTDTQYF. The DNA for the CDR3 is TGTGCCAGCAGCGTGACACTGAGCACAGATACGCAGTATTTT.

This clonotype was counted ten times or more. The J gene is TRBJ2-7, the V gene TRBV30, with TRBD2 matching over 7 bases. V was clipped by 4 bases and J by 6 bases; unmatched bases: 3. This CDR3 is built from 11 residues. Germline-derived CDR1 and CDR2 are GTSNPN and SVGIG (reference sequence). The CDR3 DNA follows: TGTGCCTGGACTTGGGAGGGCGAGCAGTACTTC. Translating gives CAWTWEGEQYF.

This clonotype was picked up many times. This chain links TRBV6-2 or TRBV6-3 with TRBJ2-5; 7 nucleotides match TRBD1. This CDR3 has 15 amino acids. Germline CDR1 and CDR2: MNHEY and SVGEGT. V lost 2 bases, J lost 2 bases, and 5 bases stayed unmatched. The CDR3 is CASSYPTGPQETQYF. CDR3 sequence (DNA): TGTGCCAGCAGTTACCCGACAGGGCCTCAAGAGACCCAGTACTTC.

This clonotype has at least ten counts. The V and J genes are TRBV28 and TRBJ1-6; no clear D gene. Germline V gives CDR1 MDHEN, CDR2 SYDVKM. The CDR3 runs to 14 residues. Trimming removed 7 bases at V and 7 bases at J, with 14 bases between. CDR3 bases: TGTGCCAGCACCCAAGTCGGTTTAAATTCACCCCTCCACTTT. Translated, it gives CASTQVGLNSPLHF.

V gene TRBV9 combines with J gene TRBJ2-5; 15 bases match TRBD2. V shed 3 bases, J shed 7 bases, and the junction held 4 bases outside the gene matches. This CDR3 spans 15 amino acids. Germline V gives CDR1 SGDLS, CDR2 YYNGEE. Written as DNA, the CDR3 is TGTGCCAGCAGCGGGACTAGCGGGAGGGCGGTGACCCAGTACTTC. Translated, it gives CASSGTSGRAVTQYF.

This clonotype was counted at least ten times. The V gene is TRBV27, the J gene TRBJ1-2; 8 nucleotides match TRBD1. V shed 4 bases and J 10 bases; nucleotides not matched to a gene: 5. The CDR3 length is 12 residues. CDR1 is MNHEY and CDR2 is SMNVEV in the germline V gene (reference sequence). CDR3 amino acids: CASSSMGQAYTF. The CDR3 nucleotides are TGTGCCAGCAGTTCAATGGGACAGGCCTACACCTTC.

The chain is built from TRBV20-1 and TRBJ1-4; D may be TRBD1 (5 bases). V lost 3 bases, J lost 6 bases, and 17 bases lay in between. This CDR3 is 15 amino acids long. The germline gives CDR1 DFQATT, CDR2 SNEGSKA (reference sequence). CDR3 in DNA: TGCAGTGCTAGGGGCGCAGGGCGGGAGGATGAAAAACTGTTTTTT. Encoded protein: CSARGAGREDEKLFF.

This clonotype was found many times. This rearrangement joins TRBV6-1 to TRBJ2-1; 10 bases are a match to TRBD2. Germline lookup yields CDR1 MNHNS and CDR2 SASEGT. With V trimmed by 10 bases and J by 8 bases, 14 bases remained unmatched. This CDR3 is built from 15 residues. CDR3 residues: CANNPGLAGADEQFF. The CDR3 DNA reads as TGTGCCAACAACCCCGGGCTAGCGGGAGCGGATGAGCAGTTCTTC.

In this sample, this clonotype turned up many times. The chain carries TRBV3-1 and TRBJ1-1, with D possibly TRBD1 on 5 matching bases. V was trimmed by 1 base and J by 2 bases, leaving 11 bases between them. CDR1 LGHDT and CDR2 YNNKEL come from the germline V gene (reference sequence). This CDR3 is built from 15 residues. The CDR3 here is CASSQAGGLNTEAFF. CDR3 coding DNA: TGTGCCAGCAGCCAAGCGGGGGGATTAAACACTGAAGCTTTCTTT.

Worth noting for this clonotype: A much bigger clone sits one base away, suggesting this may be a read error. The chain carries TRBV11-1 and TRBJ2-1; D possibly uses TRBD1 or TRBD2 (5 bases each). The CDR3 is made up of 12 amino acids. Germline values: CDR1 SGHAT, CDR2 FQDESV (reference sequence). CDR3 protein: CASRRGYDEQFF. The CDR3 nucleotides are TGTGCCAGCAGACGGGGCTACGATGAGCAGTTCTTC. The full variable domain, its missing parts supplied by reference TRBV11-1 and TRBJ2-1, is EAEVAQSPRYKITEKSQAVAFWCDPISGHATLYWYRQILGQGPELLVQFQDESVVDDSQLPKDRFSAERLKGVDSTLKIQPAELGDSAMYLCASRRGYDEQFFGPGTRLTVL.